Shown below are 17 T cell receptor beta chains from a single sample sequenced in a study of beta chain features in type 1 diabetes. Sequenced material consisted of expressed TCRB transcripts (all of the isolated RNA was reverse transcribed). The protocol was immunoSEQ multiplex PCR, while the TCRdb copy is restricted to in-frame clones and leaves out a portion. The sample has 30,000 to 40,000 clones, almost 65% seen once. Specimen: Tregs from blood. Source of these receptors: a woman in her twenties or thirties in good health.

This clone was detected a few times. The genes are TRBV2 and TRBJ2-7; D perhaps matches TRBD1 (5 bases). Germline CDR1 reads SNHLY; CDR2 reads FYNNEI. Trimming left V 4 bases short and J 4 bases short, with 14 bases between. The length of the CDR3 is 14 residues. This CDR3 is CASSVSRVWYEQYF. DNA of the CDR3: TGTGCCAGCAGTGTAAGCAGGGTATGGTACGAGCAGTACTTC.

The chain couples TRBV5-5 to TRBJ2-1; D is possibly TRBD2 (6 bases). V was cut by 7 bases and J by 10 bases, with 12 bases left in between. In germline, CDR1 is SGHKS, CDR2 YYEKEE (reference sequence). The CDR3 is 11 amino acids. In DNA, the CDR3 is TGTGCCAGCTATTCCGCGGGGGAGCAGTTCTTC. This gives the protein CASYSAGEQFF.

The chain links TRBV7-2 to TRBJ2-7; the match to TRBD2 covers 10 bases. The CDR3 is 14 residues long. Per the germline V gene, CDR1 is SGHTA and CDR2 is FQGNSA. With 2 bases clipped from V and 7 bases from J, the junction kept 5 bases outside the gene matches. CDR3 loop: CASSLLASGSEQYF. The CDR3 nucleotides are TGTGCCAGCAGCTTACTGGCTAGCGGGAGTGAGCAGTACTTC.

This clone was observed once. CDR3 amino acids: CASSLQGAYNSPLHF. CDR3 nucleotide sequence: TGTGCCAGCAGCCTCCAAGGGGCCTATAATTCACCCCTCCACTTT. This rearrangement joins TRBV7-9 to TRBJ1-6; perhaps TRBD1 as D (5 bases). V lost 5 bases to trimming and J lost 2 bases, with 10 bases between them. The CDR3 is 15 amino acids. CDR1 and CDR2 from the germline V gene are SEHNR and FQNEAQ (reference sequence).

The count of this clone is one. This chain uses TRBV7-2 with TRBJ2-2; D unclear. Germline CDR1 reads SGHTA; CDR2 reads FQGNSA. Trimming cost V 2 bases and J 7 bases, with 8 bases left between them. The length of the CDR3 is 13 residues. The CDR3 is CASSLTPGGELFF. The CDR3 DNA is TGTGCCAGCAGCTTAACACCAGGCGGGGAGCTGTTTTTT.

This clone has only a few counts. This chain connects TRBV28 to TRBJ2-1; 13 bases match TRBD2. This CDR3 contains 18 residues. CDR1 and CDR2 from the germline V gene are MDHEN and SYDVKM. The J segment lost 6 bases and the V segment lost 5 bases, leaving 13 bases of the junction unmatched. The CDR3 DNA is TGTGCCAGCAGTACCAAGTTTACTACTAGCGGGAGGGGCAATGAGCAGTTCTTC. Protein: CASSTKFTTSGRGNEQFF.

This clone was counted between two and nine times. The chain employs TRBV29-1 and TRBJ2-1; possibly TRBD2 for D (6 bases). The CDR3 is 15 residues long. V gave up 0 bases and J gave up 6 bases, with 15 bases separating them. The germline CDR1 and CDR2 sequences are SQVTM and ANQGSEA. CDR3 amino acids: CSVEDGAGQGNEQFF. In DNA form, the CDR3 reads TGCAGCGTTGAAGATGGGGCGGGGCAGGGCAATGAGCAGTTCTTC.

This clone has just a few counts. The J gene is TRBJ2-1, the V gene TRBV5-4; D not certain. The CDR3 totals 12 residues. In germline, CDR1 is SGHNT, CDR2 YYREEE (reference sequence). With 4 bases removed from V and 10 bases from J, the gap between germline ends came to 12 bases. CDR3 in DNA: TGTGCCAGCAGCCAAGCGTTGAGCGAGCAGTTCTTC. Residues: CASSQALSEQFF. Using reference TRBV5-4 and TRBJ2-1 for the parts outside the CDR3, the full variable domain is ETGVTQSPTHLIKTRGQQVTLRCSSQSGHNTVSWYQQALGQGPQFIFQYYREEENGRGNFPPRFSGLQFPNYSSELNVNALELDDSALYLCASSQALSEQFFGPGTRLTVL.

In nucleotides, the CDR3 is TGTGCCAGCTCACTAGCGGGAGGGGGGGGCGAGCAGTACTTC. It codes for CASSLAGGGGEQYF. J is TRBJ2-7 and V is TRBV6-1, with TRBD2 matching over 13 bases. Germline values: CDR1 MNHNS, CDR2 SASEGT. There are 14 residues in the CDR3. Trimming cost V 8 bases and J 6 bases; bases outside gene matches: 7.

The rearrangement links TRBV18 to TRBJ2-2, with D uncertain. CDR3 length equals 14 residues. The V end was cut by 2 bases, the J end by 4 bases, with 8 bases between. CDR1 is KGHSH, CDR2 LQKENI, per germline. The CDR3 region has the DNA TGTGCCAGCTCACCATATACTATCACCGGGGAGCTGTTTTTT. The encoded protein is CASSPYTITGELFF.

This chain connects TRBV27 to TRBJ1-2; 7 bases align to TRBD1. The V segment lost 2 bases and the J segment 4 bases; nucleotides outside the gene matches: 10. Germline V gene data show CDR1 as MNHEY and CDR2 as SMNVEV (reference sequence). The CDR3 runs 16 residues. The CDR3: CASSLVPLGQFYGYTF. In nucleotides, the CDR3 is TGTGCCAGCAGTTTAGTTCCCCTGGGACAGTTCTATGGCTACACCTTC.

In DNA, the CDR3 is TGTGCCAGCAGTTCTCTAGCGGCCTACAATGAGCAGTTCTTC. It yields the protein CASSSLAAYNEQFF. J is TRBJ2-1 and V is TRBV28; 7 bases match TRBD2. Germline loops: CDR1 MDHEN, CDR2 SYDVKM. The CDR3 contains 14 residues. Trimming took 4 bases from V and 2 from J; bases not matched to a gene: 2.

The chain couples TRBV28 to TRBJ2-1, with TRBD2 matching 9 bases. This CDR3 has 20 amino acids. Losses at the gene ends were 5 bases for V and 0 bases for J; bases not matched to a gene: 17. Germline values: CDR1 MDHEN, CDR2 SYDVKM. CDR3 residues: CASSPIAGARLMSSYNEQFF. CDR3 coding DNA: TGTGCCAGCAGTCCCATAGCGGGAGCGCGTCTCATGAGCTCCTACAATGAGCAGTTCTTC. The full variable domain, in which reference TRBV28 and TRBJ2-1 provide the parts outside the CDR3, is DVKVTQSSRYLVKRTGEKVFLECVQDMDHENMFWYRQDPGLGLRLIYFSYDVKMKEKGDIPEGYSVSREKKERFSLILESASTNQTSMYLCASSPIAGARLMSSYNEQFFGPGTRLTVL.

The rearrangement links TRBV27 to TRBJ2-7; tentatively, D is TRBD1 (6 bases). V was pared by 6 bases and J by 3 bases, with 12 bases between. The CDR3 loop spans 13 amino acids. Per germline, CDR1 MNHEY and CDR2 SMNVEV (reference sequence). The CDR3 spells CASRQQGRYEQYF. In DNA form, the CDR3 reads TGTGCCAGCAGACAACAGGGACGCTACGAGCAGTACTTC.

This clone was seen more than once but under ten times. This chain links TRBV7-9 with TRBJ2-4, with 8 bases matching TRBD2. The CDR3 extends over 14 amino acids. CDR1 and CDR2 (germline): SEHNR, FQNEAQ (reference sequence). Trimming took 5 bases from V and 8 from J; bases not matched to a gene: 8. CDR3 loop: CASSPRAGGDIQYF. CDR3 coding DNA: TGTGCCAGCAGCCCCAGGGCCGGGGGGGACATTCAGTACTTC.

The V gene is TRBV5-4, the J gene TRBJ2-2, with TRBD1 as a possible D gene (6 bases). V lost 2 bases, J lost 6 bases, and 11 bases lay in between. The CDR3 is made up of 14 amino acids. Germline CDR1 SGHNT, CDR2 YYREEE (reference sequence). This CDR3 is CASSFAWGPGELFF. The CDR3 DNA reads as TGTGCCAGCAGCTTCGCCTGGGGGCCCGGGGAGCTGTTTTTT.

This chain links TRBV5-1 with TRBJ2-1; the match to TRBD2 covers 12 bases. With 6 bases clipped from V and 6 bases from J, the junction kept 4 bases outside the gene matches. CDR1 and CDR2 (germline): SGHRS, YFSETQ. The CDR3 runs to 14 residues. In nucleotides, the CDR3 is TGCGCCAGCAACCTAGCGGGAGGGGGCAATGAGCAGTTCTTC. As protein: CASNLAGGGNEQFF.